This TCR beta chain was observed in a study of blood T cell repertoires in COVID-19. Study-level information: The United States, Italy and Spain provided the acute and convalescent COVID-19 samples. T cells, B-cell-depleted T cells, or PBMCs supplied cDNA or gDNA.

The count of this clone is one. The ends were cut back, 3 bases at V and 5 bases at J, with 14 bases in the middle. Looked up from germline, CDR1 is SGHVS and CDR2 is FQNEAQ. The CDR3 has 14 residues. Per the original methods: Nucleated cell counts were estimated from reference gene primer amplification. The assay was immunoSEQ multiplex PCR, and TCRdb's table has in-frame clones only and misses some. The V and J calls and clone size are taken from that table; D and trimming were inferred from the DNA. This sample has roughly 330,000 clones, with 88% found just once. Donors were grouped by their self-reported clinical history.

The receptor comes from a man between 25 and 39 years old who had recovered from COVID-19. Sequencing input: PBMCs or T cells enriched from blood (not recorded which). This chain connects TRBV7-8 to TRBJ2-7; possible D gene TRBD1, 5 bases. CDR3 DNA sequence: TGTGCCAGCAGCTTTCAGACAGAATACCACGAGCAGTACTTC. Its protein product is CASSFQTEYHEQYF. The variable domain in full, with the rest retrieved from reference TRBV7-8 and TRBJ2-7, is GAGVSQSPRYKVAKRGQDVALRCDPISGHVSLFWYQQALGQGPEFLTYFQNEAQLDKSGLPSDRFFAERPEGSVSTLKIQRTQQEDSAVYLCASSFQTEYHEQYFGPGTRLTVT.